This T cell receptor beta chain was retrieved from a study of T cell responses to AZD1222 COVID-19 vaccine. Clones were sequenced by immunoSEQ multiplex PCR, and TCRdb holds only the in-frame ones, with some missing. The table includes 90,000 to 120,000 clones, around 92% detected once. About this clone: No antigen is known for it.

The CDR3 contains 15 residues. Trimming took off 6 bases at V and 0 bases at J, with 12 bases between the two ends. Germline values: CDR1 SNHLY, CDR2 FYNNEI. Regarding the study as a whole: Spike as a whole was targeted by vaccine-associated CD4 TCRs, dominant at 160-218 and 743-854. Unmutated variant regions reportedly attract nearly half of all spike-specific TCRs.

The receptor's source is an adult in good health. This sequence joins TRBV2 and TRBJ2-1, with D uncertain. The sample was peripheral blood, taken on day 0 of AZD1222 vaccination. CDR3 in amino acids: CASSSGSSSYNEQFF. For the CDR3, the DNA is TGTGCCAGCAGCTCGGGCTCAAGCTCCTACAATGAGCAGTTCTTC.